This T cell receptor beta chain came from a study of CXCR3-negative and CXCR3-positive naive CD8 T cells. Study-wide results and caveats: Freshly isolated PBMCs were used in most assays, given partial CXCR3 loss after freezing. For CXCR3-positive naive cells, TRB CDR3s were more hydrophobic than those of CXCR3-negative naive cells.

Researchers prepared the TRB cDNA libraries using 5' RACE with UMI labels. Using the 5' RACE reads, TCRdb records one entry per CDR3 protein without DNA. This table lists thousands of distinct CDR3 sequences. By frequency, this clonotype is medium-sized. As yet, its antigen is unknown. The CDR3 length is 15 residues. The sequencing input was naive CXCR3+ CD8+ T cells from blood. Sample subset: CD45RO-CCR7+CD27+CD95- naive CD8+ T cells expressing CXCR3 (TNR3+). This receptor was identified in a human donor in good health. Some clones in this sample may be carry-over from other donors' samples. V gene TRBV12-3 or TRBV12-4 combines with J gene TRBJ1-2. The CDR3 sequence: CASSQLLTANYGYTF.